This TCR beta chain was captured in a study of blood T cell repertoires in COVID-19. Study in general: Researchers got acute and convalescent COVID-19 samples from the United States, Italy and Spain. T cells, B-cell-depleted T cells, or PBMCs supplied cDNA or gDNA.

V was shortened by 7 bases and J by 9 bases, with 16 bases between the two germline ends. Germline V lookup: CDR1 WSHSY, CDR2 SAAADI. The CDR3 consists of 13 residues. The study assigned cohorts using participant-reported clinical history. Per the authors' pipeline: Estimation of nucleated cell counts was performed using reference gene primer amplification. Produced via immunoSEQ multiplex PCR; TCRdb's table is partial and in-frame only. Clonal size and the V and J genes are those of that table, whereas D and trimming came from the DNA. The table has some 400,000 clones, 80% to 90% seen once. The rearrangement joins TRBV10-2 to TRBJ2-1; tentatively, D is TRBD2 (6 bases). The material sequenced was PBMCs or T cells enriched from blood (not recorded which). This clonotype originated in a man aged 25 to 45 who had recovered from COVID-19. The CDR3 nucleotides are TGCGCCAGCACGTTCGGGGGTCCCGGTGAGCAGTTCTTC. It specifies CASTFGGPGEQFF.